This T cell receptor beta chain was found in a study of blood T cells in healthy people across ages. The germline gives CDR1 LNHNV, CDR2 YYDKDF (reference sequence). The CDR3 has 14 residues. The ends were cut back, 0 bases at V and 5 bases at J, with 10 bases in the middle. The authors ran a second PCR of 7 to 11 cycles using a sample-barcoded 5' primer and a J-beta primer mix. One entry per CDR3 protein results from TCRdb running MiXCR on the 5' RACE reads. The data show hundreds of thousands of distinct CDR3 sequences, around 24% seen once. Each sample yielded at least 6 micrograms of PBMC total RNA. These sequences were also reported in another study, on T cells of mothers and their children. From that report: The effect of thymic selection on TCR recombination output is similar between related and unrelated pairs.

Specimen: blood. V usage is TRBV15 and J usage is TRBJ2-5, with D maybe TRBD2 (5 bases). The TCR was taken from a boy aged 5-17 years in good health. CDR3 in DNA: TGTGCCACCAGCAGAGAATCTAGCCGGGAGACCCAGTACTTC. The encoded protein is CATSRESSRETQYF.